These 15 T cell receptor beta chains were all obtained from the same sample, sequenced in a study of blood T cell repertoires in COVID-19. This table comes from immunoSEQ multiplex PCR, and its TCRdb copy is limited to in-frame clones, with some not included. Of about 190,000 clones listed, around nine tenths are singletons. Sequencing was done on a sample of peripheral blood. Every receptor here comes from a woman younger than 30 who had recovered from COVID-19.

The chain is built from TRBV11-2 and TRBJ2-5; D gene ambiguous. Between the trimmed V and J ends, which lost 0 bases and 0 bases, there was a span of 5 bases. The V gene's germline CDR1 is SGHAT and CDR2 FQNNGV. The CDR3 covers 14 residues. CDR3 in DNA: TGTGCCAGCAGCTTAGAGTCGTACCAAGAGACCCAGTACTTC. It encodes CASSLESYQETQYF. The full variable domain, in which reference TRBV11-2 and TRBJ2-5 provide the parts outside the CDR3, is EAGVAQSPRYKIIEKRQSVAFWCNPISGHATLYWYQQILGQGPKLLIQFQNNGVVDDSQLPKDRFSAERLKGVDSTLKIQPAKLEDSAVYLCASSLESYQETQYFGPGTRLLVL.

This clone appeared a few times. The chain uses TRBV11-1 and TRBJ2-3; D unclear. CDR3 length: 15 residues. Germline V gene data show CDR1 as SGHAT and CDR2 as FQDESV (reference sequence). V lost 3 bases, J lost 4 bases, and 14 bases lay in between. CDR3 DNA: TGTGCCAGCAGCTTTGATCTCGCTCGCGCAGATACGCAGTATTTT. Translated: CASSFDLARADTQYF. Combining the CDR3 with reference TRBV11-1 and TRBJ2-3 gives the whole variable domain EAEVAQSPRYKITEKSQAVAFWCDPISGHATLYWYRQILGQGPELLVQFQDESVVDDSQLPKDRFSAERLKGVDSTLKIQPAELGDSAMYLCASSFDLARADTQYFGPGTRLTVL.

The chain is built from TRBV7-2 and TRBJ1-6; TRBD1 might be the D (5 bases). The V end was cut by 4 bases, the J end by 10 bases, with 17 bases between. Germline V CDR1 and CDR2: SGHTA, FQGNSA. The CDR3 contains 15 residues. CDR3 bases: TGTGCCAGCAGCTCCCCCCAGGGAACCGGATCACCCCTCCACTTT. This gives the protein CASSSPQGTGSPLHF. Full variable domain (missing parts from reference TRBV7-2 and TRBJ1-6): GAGVSQSPSNKVTEKGKDVELRCDPISGHTALYWYRQSLGQGLEFLIYFQGNSAPDKSGLPSDRFSAERTGGSVSTLTIQRTQQEDSAVYLCASSSPQGTGSPLHFGNGTRLTVT.

V usage is TRBV11-2 and J usage is TRBJ2-1, with 10 bases fitting TRBD1. J gave up 7 bases and V 4 bases, and 10 bases lay outside the gene matches. CDR1 is SGHAT, CDR2 FQNNGV, per germline. The length of the CDR3 is 16 residues. The CDR3 protein is CASSSTAGTGDNEQFF. Here the CDR3 DNA reads TGTGCCAGCAGCTCCACAGCCGGGACAGGGGATAATGAGCAGTTCTTC. Full variable domain (rest looked up from reference TRBV11-2 and TRBJ2-1): EAGVAQSPRYKIIEKRQSVAFWCNPISGHATLYWYQQILGQGPKLLIQFQNNGVVDDSQLPKDRFSAERLKGVDSTLKIQPAKLEDSAVYLCASSSTAGTGDNEQFFGPGTRLTVL.

The chain recombines TRBV7-3 with TRBJ2-1; 8 bases match TRBD1. The CDR3 is 16 residues long. V lost 2 bases and J lost 7; bases outside the gene matches: 10. In germline, CDR1 is SGHTA, CDR2 FQGTGA. The DNA for the CDR3 is TGTGCCAGCAGCTTAGCAGGGGGCTTTACCCTGAATGAGCAGTTCTTC. Amino acids: CASSLAGGFTLNEQFF.

The CDR3 sequence: CASRRDRGNTGELFF. The CDR3 region has the DNA TGTGCCAGCAGGAGGGACAGGGGAAACACCGGGGAGCTGTTTTTT. This chain uses TRBV25-1 with TRBJ2-2, with TRBD1 matching 10 bases. V dropped 6 bases and J dropped 2; count of bases not matched to a gene: 3. The germline V gene encodes CDR1 MGHDK and CDR2 SYGVNS. CDR3 length equals 15 residues.

V usage is TRBV7-6 and J usage is TRBJ1-1, with 9 bases matching TRBD1. CDR3 length: 12 residues. Germline V gene data show CDR1 as SGHVS and CDR2 as FNYEAQ. V gave up 10 bases and J gave up 3 bases; unmatched junction bases: 3. The CDR3 DNA reads as TGTGCCACCAGACAGGGGGACACTGAAGCTTTCTTT. Residues: CATRQGDTEAFF.

This chain connects TRBV5-1 to TRBJ1-2; 7 positions match TRBD1. The CDR3 runs 15 residues. Germline lookup yields CDR1 SGHRS and CDR2 YFSETQ. The J segment lost 0 bases and the V segment lost 6 bases, leaving 8 bases of the junction unmatched. CDR3 DNA: TGCGCCAGCACACCAGGACAGGCGACTAACTATGGCTACACCTTC. Protein: CASTPGQATNYGYTF.

The chain links TRBV11-2 to TRBJ2-3; 8 positions match TRBD2. The CDR3 sequence is 17 residues long. V lost 1 base, J lost 1 base, and 7 bases stayed unmatched. Looked up from germline, CDR1 is SGHAT and CDR2 is FQNNGV. CDR3 sequence: CASSLADGGAGTDTQYF. The CDR3 DNA follows: TGTGCCAGCAGCTTAGCTGACGGGGGGGCAGGCACAGATACGCAGTATTTT. Using reference TRBV11-2 and TRBJ2-3 for the parts outside the CDR3, the full variable domain is EAGVAQSPRYKIIEKRQSVAFWCNPISGHATLYWYQQILGQGPKLLIQFQNNGVVDDSQLPKDRFSAERLKGVDSTLKIQPAKLEDSAVYLCASSLADGGAGTDTQYFGPGTRLTVL.

The chain is built from TRBV18 and TRBJ2-5; tentative D call: TRBD2 (5 bases). There are 12 residues in the CDR3. CDR1 and CDR2 from the germline V gene are KGHSH and LQKENI. The V end was cut by 3 bases, the J end by 11 bases, with 13 bases between. The CDR3 here is CASSPDGLSQYF. The CDR3 DNA sequence: TGTGCCAGCTCACCGGATGGACTTTCTCAGTACTTC.

The chain links TRBV13 to TRBJ2-3; TRBD2 matches at 11 bases. Trimming removed 8 bases from V and 2 bases from J; junction bases left unmatched: 3. CDR1 and CDR2 (germline): PRHDT, FYEKMQ (reference sequence). CDR3 length: 14 residues. CDR3 coding DNA: TGTGCCAGCCGACTAGCGGGGATCACAGATACGCAGTATTTT. Translation gives CASRLAGITDTQYF.

This clone has only a few counts. J is TRBJ2-1 and V is TRBV7-2, with D possibly matching TRBD2 (6 bases). V was shortened by 3 bases and J by 0 bases, with 12 bases between the two germline ends. In germline, CDR1 is SGHTA, CDR2 FQGNSA. This CDR3 contains 16 residues. CDR3 in DNA: TGTGCCAGCAGCTTCCGGCGGGGAAGCTCCTACAATGAGCAGTTCTTC. Translating it yields CASSFRRGSSYNEQFF. Full variable domain (outside the CDR3, taken from reference TRBV7-2 and TRBJ2-1): GAGVSQSPSNKVTEKGKDVELRCDPISGHTALYWYRQSLGQGLEFLIYFQGNSAPDKSGLPSDRFSAERTGGSVSTLTIQRTQQEDSAVYLCASSFRRGSSYNEQFFGPGTRLTVL.

The chain links TRBV7-2 to TRBJ2-1, with TRBD2 matching 9 bases. The V segment lost 3 bases and the J segment 4 bases; nucleotides outside the gene matches: 4. Germline values: CDR1 SGHTA, CDR2 FQGNSA. There are 15 residues in the CDR3. The CDR3 here is CASSFGGRGYNEQFF. The CDR3 coding sequence is TGTGCCAGCAGCTTTGGCGGGAGGGGGTACAATGAGCAGTTCTTC.

This chain uses TRBV7-9 with TRBJ2-2; D is uncertain. The germline V and J ends were trimmed by 2 bases and 3 bases, with 4 bases remaining between them. The CDR3 length is 13 residues. Germline CDR1 SEHNR, CDR2 FQNEAQ (reference sequence). CDR3: CASSLPDTGELFF. CDR3 sequence (DNA): TGTGCCAGCAGCTTACCAGACACCGGGGAGCTGTTTTTT. Supplemented by reference TRBV7-9 and TRBJ2-2, the full variable domain reads DTGVSQNPRHKITKRGQNVTFRCDPISEHNRLYWYRQTLGQGPEFLTYFQNEAQLEKSRLLSDRFSAERPKGSFSTLEIQRTEQGDSAMYLCASSLPDTGELFFGEGSRLTVL.

This clone was recorded a few times. V gene TRBV10-3 combines with J gene TRBJ1-2; a weak D match, TRBD1 (6 bases). V was clipped by 4 bases and J by 8 bases, with 11 bases between them. In germline, CDR1 is ENHRY, CDR2 SYGVKD. The CDR3 runs 12 residues. In DNA form, the CDR3 reads TGTGCCATCAGTGGGGACATACGGGGCTACACCTTC. Translating gives CAISGDIRGYTF.